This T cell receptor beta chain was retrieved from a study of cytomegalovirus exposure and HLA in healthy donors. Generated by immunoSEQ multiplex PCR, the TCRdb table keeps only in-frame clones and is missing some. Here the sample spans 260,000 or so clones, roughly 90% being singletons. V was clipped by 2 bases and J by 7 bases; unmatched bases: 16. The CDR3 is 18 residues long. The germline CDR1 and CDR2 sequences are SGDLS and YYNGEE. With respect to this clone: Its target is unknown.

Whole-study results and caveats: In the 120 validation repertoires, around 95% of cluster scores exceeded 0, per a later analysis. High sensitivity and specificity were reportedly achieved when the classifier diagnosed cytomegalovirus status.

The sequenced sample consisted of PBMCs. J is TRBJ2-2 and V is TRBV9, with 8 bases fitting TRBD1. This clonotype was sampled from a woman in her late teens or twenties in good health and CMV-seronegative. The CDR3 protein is CASSVPISPQGAGGELFF. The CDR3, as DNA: TGTGCCAGCAGCGTCCCAATCTCCCCCCAGGGGGCGGGCGGGGAGCTGTTTTTT.